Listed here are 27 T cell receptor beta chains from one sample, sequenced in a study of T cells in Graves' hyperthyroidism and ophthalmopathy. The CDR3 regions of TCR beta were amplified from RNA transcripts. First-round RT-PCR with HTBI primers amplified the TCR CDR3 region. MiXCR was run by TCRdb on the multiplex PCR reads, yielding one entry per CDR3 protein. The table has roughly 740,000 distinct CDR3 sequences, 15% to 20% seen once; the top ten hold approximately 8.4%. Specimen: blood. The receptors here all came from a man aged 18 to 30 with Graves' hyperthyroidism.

The CDR3 DNA follows: TGTGCCACCAGCAGGCCCCTGGGACTAGCGTTCGCCTCTGGGGCCAACGTCCTGACTTTC. Translating gives CATSRPLGLAFASGANVLTF. This chain connects TRBV15 to TRBJ2-6, with TRBD2 identical over 10 bases. V lost 3 bases, J lost 0 bases, and 11 bases stayed unmatched. Germline V gives CDR1 LNHNV, CDR2 YYDKDF (reference sequence). The CDR3 loop spans 20 amino acids.

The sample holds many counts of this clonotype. DNA for the CDR3: TGTGCCAGCAGTTTCCTAGCGGGAGACTACGAGCAGTACTTC. Translating gives CASSFLAGDYEQYF. The rearrangement joins TRBV12-3 or TRBV12-4 to TRBJ2-7, with 10 bases lining up with TRBD2. The CDR3 runs 14 residues. V gave up 3 bases and J gave up 3 bases; unmatched junction bases: 2.

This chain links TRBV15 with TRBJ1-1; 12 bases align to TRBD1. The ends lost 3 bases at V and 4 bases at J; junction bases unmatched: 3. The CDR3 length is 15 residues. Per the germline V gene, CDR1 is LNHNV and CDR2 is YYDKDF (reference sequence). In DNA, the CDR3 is TGTGCCACCAGCAGCGGGACAGGGGGCGTCACTGAAGCTTTCTTT. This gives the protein CATSSGTGGVTEAFF.

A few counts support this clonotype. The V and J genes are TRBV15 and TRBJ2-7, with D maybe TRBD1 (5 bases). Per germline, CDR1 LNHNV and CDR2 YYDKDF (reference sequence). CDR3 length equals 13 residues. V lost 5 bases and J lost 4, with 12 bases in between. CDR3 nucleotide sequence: TGTGCCACCAGCGGAAGACAGTCTTACGAGCAGTACTTC. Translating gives CATSGRQSYEQYF.

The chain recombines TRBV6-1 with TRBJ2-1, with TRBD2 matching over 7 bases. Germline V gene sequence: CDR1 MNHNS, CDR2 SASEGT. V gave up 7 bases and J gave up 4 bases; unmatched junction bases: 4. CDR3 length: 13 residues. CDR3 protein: CASTLGGYNEQFF. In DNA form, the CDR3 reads TGTGCCAGCACCCTGGGAGGGTACAATGAGCAGTTCTTC.

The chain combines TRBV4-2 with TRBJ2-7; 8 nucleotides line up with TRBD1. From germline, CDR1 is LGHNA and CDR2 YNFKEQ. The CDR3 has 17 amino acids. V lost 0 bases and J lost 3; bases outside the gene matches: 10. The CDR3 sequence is CASSQEFGDRQVYEQYF. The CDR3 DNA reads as TGTGCCAGCAGCCAAGAATTTGGGGACAGGCAAGTCTACGAGCAGTACTTC.

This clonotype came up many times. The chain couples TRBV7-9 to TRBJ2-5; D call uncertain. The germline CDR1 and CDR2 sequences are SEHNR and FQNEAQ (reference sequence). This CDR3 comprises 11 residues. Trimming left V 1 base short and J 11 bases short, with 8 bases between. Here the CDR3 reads CASSLEGSQYF. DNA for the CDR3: TGTGCCAGCAGCTTAGAGGGATCACAGTACTTC.

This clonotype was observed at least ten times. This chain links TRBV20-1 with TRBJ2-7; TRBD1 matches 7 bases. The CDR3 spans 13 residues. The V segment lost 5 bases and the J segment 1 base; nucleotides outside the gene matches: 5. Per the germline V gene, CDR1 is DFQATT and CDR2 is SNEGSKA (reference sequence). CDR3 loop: CSAAGTASYEQYF. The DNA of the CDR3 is TGCAGTGCTGCTGGGACAGCTTCCTACGAGCAGTACTTC.

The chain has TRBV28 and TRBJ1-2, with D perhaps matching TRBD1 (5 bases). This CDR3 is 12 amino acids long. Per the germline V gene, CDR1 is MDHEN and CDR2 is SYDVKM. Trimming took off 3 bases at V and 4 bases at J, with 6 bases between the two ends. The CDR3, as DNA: TGTGCCAGCAGTTTTGGGGCCTATGGCTACACCTTC. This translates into CASSFGAYGYTF.

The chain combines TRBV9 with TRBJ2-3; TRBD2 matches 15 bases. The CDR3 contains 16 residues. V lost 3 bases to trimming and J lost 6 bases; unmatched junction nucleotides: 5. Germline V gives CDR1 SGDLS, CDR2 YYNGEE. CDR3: CASSGAGTSGRDTQYF. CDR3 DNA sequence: TGTGCCAGCAGCGGAGCCGGGACTAGCGGGAGGGATACGCAGTATTTT.

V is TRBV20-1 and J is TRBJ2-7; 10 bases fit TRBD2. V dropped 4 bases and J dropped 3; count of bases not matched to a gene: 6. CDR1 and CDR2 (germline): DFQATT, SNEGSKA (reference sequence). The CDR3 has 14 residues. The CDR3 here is CSAIKREGFYEQYF. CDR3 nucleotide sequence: TGCAGTGCTATAAAGCGGGAGGGATTCTACGAGCAGTACTTC.

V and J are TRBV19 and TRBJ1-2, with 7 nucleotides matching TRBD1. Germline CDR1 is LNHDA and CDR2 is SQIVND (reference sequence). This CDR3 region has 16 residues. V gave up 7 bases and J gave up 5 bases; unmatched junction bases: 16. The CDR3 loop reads CASTLGGDSELYGYTF. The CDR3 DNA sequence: TGTGCCAGTACCCTAGGGGGGGACAGCGAACTTTATGGCTACACCTTC.

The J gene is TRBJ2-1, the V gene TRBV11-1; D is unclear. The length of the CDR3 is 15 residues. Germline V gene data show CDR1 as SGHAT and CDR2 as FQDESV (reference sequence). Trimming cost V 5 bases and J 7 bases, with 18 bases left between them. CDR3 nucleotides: TGTGCCAGCAGCGAAACCAGACGCGAGAGGAATGAGCAGTTCTTC. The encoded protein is CASSETRRERNEQFF. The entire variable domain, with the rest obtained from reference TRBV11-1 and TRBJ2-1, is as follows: EAEVAQSPRYKITEKSQAVAFWCDPISGHATLYWYRQILGQGPELLVQFQDESVVDDSQLPKDRFSAERLKGVDSTLKIQPAELGDSAMYLCASSETRRERNEQFFGPGTRLTVL.

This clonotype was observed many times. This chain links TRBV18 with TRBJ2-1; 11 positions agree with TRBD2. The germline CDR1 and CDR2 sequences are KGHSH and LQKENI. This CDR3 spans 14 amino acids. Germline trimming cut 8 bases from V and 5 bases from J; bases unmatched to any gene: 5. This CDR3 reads CASTPGLADNEQFF. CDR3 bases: TGTGCCAGCACCCCGGGACTAGCGGACAATGAGCAGTTCTTC. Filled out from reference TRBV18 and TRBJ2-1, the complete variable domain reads NAGVMQNPRHLVRRRGQEARLRCSPMKGHSHVYWYRQLPEEGLKFMVYLQKENIIDESGMPKERFSAEFPKEGPSILRIQQVVRGDSAAYFCASTPGLADNEQFFGPGTRLTVL.

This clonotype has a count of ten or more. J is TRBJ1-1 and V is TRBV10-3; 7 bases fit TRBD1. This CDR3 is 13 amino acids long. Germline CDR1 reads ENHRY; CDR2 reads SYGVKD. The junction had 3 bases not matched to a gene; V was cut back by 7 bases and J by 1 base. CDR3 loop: CAITGTANTEAFF. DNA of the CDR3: TGTGCCATCACCGGGACAGCGAACACTGAAGCTTTCTTT.

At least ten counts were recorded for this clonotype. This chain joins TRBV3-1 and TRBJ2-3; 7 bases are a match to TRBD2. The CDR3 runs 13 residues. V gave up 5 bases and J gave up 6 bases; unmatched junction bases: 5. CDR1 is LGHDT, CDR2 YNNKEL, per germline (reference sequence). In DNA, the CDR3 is TGTGCCAGCAGCGGACTAGTTCGTGATACGCAGTATTTT. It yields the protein CASSGLVRDTQYF.

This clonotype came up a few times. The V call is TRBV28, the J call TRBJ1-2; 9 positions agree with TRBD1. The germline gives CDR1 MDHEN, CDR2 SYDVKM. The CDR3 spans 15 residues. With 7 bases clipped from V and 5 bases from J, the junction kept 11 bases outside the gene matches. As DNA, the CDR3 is TGTGCCAGCACTTGGGGGACAGGGACGGGTTATGGCTACACCTTC. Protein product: CASTWGTGTGYGYTF.

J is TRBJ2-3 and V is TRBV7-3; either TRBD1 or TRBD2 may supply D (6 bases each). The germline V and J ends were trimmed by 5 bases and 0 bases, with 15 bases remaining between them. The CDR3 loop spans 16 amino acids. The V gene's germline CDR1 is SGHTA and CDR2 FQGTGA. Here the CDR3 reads CASSPGAGLSTDTQYF. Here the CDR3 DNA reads TGTGCCAGCAGCCCAGGGGCGGGATTGAGCACAGATACGCAGTATTTT.

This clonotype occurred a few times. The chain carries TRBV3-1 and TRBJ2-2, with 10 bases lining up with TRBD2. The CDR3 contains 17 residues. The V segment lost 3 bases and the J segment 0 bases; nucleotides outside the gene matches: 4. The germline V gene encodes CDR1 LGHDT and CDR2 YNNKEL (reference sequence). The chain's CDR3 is CASSHLAGVANTGELFF. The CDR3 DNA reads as TGTGCCAGCAGCCACCTAGCGGGAGTTGCGAACACCGGGGAGCTGTTTTTT. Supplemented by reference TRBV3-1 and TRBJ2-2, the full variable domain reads DTAVSQTPKYLVTQMGNDKSIKCEQNLGHDTMYWYKQDSKKFLKIMFSYNNKELIINETVPNRFSPKSPDKAHLNLHINSLELGDSAVYFCASSHLAGVANTGELFFGEGSRLTVL.

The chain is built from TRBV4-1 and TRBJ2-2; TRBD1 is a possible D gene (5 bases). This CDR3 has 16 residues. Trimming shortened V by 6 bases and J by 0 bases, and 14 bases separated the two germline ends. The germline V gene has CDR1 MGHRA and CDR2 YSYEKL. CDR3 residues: CASSLYARANTGELFF. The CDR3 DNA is TGCGCCAGCAGTTTGTATGCCAGGGCGAACACCGGGGAGCTGTTTTTT.

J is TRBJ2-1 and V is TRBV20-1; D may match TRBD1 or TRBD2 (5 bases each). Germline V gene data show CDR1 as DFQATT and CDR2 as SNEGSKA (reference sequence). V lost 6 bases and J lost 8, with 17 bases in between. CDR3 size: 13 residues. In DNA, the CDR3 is TGCAGTGCCCACAAGGGGCGGGTGGATGAGCAGTTCTTC. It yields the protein CSAHKGRVDEQFF.

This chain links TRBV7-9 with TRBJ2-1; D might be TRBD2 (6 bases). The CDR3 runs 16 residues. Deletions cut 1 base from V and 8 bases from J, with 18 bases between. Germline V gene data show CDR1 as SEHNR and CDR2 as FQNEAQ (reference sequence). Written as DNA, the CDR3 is TGTGCCAGCAGCTTAGGGCCCCCGGGACTCCACTATGAGCAGTTCTTC. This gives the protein CASSLGPPGLHYEQFF.

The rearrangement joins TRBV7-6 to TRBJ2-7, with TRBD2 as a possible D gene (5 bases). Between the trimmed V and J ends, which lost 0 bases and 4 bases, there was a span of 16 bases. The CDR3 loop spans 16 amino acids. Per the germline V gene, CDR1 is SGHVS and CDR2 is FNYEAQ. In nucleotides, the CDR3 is TGTGCCAGCAGCTTAGCGCCGCTGGCGGGTACATACGAGCAGTACTTC. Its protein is CASSLAPLAGTYEQYF. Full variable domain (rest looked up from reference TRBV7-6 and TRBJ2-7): GAGVSQSPRYKVTKRGQDVALRCDPISGHVSLYWYRQALGQGPEFLTYFNYEAQQDKSGLPNDRFSAERPEGSISTLTIQRTEQRDSAMYRCASSLAPLAGTYEQYFGPGTRLTVT.

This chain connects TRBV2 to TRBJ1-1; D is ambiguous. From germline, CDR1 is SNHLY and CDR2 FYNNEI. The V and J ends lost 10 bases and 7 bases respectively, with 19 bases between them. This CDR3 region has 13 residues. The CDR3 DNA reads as TGTGCCATCGAGGAGGGAGGAGATATTGAAGCTTTCTTT. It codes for CAIEEGGDIEAFF.

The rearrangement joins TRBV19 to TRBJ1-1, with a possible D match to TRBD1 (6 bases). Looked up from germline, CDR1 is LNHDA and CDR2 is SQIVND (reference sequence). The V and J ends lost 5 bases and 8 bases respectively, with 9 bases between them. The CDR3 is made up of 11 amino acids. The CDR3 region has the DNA TGTGCCAGTAGTTTCGGGGGCGAAGCTTTCTTT. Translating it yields CASSFGGEAFF.

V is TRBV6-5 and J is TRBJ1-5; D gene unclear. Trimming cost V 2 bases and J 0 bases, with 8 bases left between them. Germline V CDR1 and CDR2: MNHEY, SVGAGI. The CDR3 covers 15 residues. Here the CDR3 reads CASSYGPYSNQPQHF. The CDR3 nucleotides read TGTGCCAGCAGTTACGGACCTTATAGCAATCAGCCCCAGCATTTT.

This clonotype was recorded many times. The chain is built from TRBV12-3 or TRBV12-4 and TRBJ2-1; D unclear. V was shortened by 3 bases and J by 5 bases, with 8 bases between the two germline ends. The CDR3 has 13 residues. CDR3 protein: CASSFGRDNEQFF. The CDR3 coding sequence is TGTGCCAGCAGTTTTGGCAGAGACAATGAGCAGTTCTTC.